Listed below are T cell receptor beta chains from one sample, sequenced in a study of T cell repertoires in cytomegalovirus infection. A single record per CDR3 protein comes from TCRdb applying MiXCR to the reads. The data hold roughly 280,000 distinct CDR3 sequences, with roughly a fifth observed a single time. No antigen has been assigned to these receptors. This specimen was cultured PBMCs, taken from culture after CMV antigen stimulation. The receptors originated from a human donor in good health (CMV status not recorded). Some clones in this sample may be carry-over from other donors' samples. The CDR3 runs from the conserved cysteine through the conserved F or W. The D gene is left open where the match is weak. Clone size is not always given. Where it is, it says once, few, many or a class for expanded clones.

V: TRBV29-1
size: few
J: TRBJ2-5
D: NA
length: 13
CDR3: CSVGAEVRETQYF
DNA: TGCAGCGTTGGGGCAGAGGTGCGAGAGACCCAGTACTTC

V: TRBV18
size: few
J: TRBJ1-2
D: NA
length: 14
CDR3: CASSPGPPNYGYTF
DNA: TGTGCCAGCTCACCGGGACCTCCTAACTATGGCTACACCTTC

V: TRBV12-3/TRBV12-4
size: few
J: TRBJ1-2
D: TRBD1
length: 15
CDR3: CASSLGTGANYGYTF
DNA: TGTGCCAGCAGTTTGGGGACAGGAGCTAACTATGGCTACACCTTC

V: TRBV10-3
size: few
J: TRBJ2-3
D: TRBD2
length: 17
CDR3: CATDSGTSGSGTDTQYF
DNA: TGTGCCACCGACTCCGGGACTAGCGGGAGTGGGACAGATACGCAGTATTTT

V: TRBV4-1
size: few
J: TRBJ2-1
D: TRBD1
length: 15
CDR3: CASSQGQGFYNEQFF
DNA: TGCGCCAGCAGCCAAGGACAGGGATTCTACAATGAGCAGTTCTTC

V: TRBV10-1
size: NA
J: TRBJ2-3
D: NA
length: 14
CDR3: CASSGGSGTDTQYF
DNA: TGCGCCAGCAGTGGGGGGAGTGGAACAGATACGCAGTATTTT

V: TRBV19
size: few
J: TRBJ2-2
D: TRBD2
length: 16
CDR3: CARETSARMNTGELFF
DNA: TGTGCCAGAGAGACTAGCGCGCGAATGAACACCGGGGAGCTGTTTTTT

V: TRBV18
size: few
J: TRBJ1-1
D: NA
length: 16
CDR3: CASSPEGRAGATEAFF
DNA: TGTGCCAGCTCACCGGAGGGGCGCGCAGGGGCCACTGAAGCTTTCTTT

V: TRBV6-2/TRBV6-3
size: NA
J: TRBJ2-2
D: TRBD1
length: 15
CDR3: CASKVDRANTGELFF
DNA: TGTGCCAGCAAAGTGGACAGGGCAAACACCGGGGAGCTGTTTTTT

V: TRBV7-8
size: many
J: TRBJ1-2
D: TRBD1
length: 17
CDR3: CASRRPTGGRGRFGYTF
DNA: TGTGCCAGCAGACGGCCCACGGGGGGCAGGGGGCGCTTTGGCTACACCTTC

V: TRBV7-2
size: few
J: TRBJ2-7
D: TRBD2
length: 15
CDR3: CASSAGLAGPSEQYF
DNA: TGTGCCAGCAGCGCTGGACTAGCGGGACCCTCCGAGCAGTACTTC

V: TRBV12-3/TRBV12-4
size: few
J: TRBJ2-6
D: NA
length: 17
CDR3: CASSFGQTSSGANVLTF
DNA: TGTGCCAGCAGTTTCGGACAGACGAGCTCTGGGGCCAACGTCCTGACTTTC

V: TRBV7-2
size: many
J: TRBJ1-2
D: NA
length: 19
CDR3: CASSFNIVGKSSANYGYTF
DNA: TGTGCCAGCAGCTTTAATATTGTCGGAAAATCATCAGCTAACTATGGCTACACCTTC

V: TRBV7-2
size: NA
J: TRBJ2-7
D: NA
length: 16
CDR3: CASRLGGGSGFYEQYF
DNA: TGTGCCAGCAGGCTGGGGGGTGGCAGCGGGTTCTACGAGCAGTACTTC

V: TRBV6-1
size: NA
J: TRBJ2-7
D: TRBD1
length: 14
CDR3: CASFVRQGAYEQYF
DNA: TGTGCCAGCTTCGTGAGGCAGGGGGCCTACGAGCAGTACTTC

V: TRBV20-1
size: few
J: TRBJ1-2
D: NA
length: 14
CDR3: CSAMRQEPRSGYTF
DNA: TGCAGTGCCATGAGACAGGAGCCCAGATCTGGCTACACCTTC

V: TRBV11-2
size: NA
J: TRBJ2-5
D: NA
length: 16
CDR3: CASSLASDPLQETQYF
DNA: TGTGCCAGCAGCTTAGCGTCGGACCCCCTCCAAGAGACCCAGTACTTC

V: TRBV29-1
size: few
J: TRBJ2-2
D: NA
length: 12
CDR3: CSVGVFGGELFF
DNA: TGCAGCGTTGGTGTCTTCGGCGGGGAGCTGTTTTTT

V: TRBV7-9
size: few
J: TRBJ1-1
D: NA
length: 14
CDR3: CASSSKYPQGEAFF
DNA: TGTGCCAGCAGTTCGAAATACCCCCAGGGGGAAGCTTTCTTT

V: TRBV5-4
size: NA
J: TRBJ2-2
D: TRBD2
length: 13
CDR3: CASVGGDAGELFF
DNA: TGTGCCAGCGTTGGGGGGGACGCCGGGGAGCTGTTTTTT

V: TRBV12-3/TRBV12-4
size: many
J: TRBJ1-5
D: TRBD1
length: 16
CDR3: CASRLSGTGGNQPQHF
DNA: TGTGCCAGCAGATTATCCGGGACAGGGGGCAATCAGCCCCAGCATTTT

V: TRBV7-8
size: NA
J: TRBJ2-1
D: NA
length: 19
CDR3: CASSLLTGLGGGWGNEQFF
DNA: TGTGCCAGCAGCTTACTTACCGGTTTGGGAGGTGGGTGGGGAAATGAGCAGTTCTTC

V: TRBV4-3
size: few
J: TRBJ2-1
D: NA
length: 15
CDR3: CASSQIAAAFSEQFF
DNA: TGCGCCAGCAGCCAAATAGCGGCCGCCTTCTCTGAGCAGTTCTTC

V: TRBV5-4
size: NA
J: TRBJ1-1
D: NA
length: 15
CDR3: CASSLEGPRSTEAFF
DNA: TGTGCCAGCAGCTTGGAGGGCCCCCGAAGCACTGAAGCTTTCTTT

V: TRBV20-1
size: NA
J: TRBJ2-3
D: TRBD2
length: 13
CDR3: CSVSGRAEDTQYF
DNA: TGCAGTGTTTCCGGGAGGGCCGAAGATACGCAGTATTTT

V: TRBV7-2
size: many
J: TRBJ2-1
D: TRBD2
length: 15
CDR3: CASTPPGLGSNEQFF
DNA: TGTGCCAGCACCCCGCCGGGACTAGGATCCAATGAGCAGTTCTTC

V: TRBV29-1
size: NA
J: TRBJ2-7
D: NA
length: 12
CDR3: CSVGSSSYEQYF
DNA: TGCAGCGTTGGTTCAAGCTCCTACGAGCAGTACTTC

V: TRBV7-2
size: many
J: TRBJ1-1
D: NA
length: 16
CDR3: CASSLDPAAINTEAFF
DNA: TGTGCCAGCAGCTTAGATCCTGCAGCAATCAACACTGAAGCTTTCTTT

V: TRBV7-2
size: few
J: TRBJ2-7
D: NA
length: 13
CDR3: CASSRSGVNEQYF
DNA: TGTGCCAGCAGCCGGTCGGGGGTCAACGAGCAGTACTTC

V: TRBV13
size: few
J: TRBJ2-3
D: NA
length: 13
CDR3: CASSPKVAGTQYF
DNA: TGTGCCAGCAGCCCCAAGGTGGCGGGAACGCAGTATTTT

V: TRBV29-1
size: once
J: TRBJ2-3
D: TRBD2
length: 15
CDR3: CSVGSLSGGSDTQYF
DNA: TGCAGCGTTGGCTCCCTGTCGGGAGGGTCGGATACGCAGTATTTT

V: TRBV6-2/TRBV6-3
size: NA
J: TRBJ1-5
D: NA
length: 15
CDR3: CASSYSTYGGQPQHF
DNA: TGTGCCAGCAGTTACTCGACGTACGGCGGGCAGCCCCAGCATTTT

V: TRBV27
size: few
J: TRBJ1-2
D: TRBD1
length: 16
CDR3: CASSPYGGGQNYGYTF
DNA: TGTGCCAGCAGCCCTTATGGAGGGGGACAGAACTATGGCTACACCTTC

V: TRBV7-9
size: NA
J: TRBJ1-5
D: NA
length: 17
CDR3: CASSFVGAGKSDQPQHF
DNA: TGTGCCAGCAGCTTCGTGGGAGCAGGGAAATCGGATCAGCCCCAGCATTTT

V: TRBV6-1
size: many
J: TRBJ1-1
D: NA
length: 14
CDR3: CASSLMGGSNEAFF
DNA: TGTGCCAGCAGTCTCATGGGGGGGTCGAATGAAGCTTTCTTT

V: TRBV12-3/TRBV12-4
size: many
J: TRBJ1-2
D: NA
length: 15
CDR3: CASRPHTGKKNGYTF
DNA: TGTGCCAGCAGACCCCATACAGGGAAGAAAAATGGCTACACCTTC

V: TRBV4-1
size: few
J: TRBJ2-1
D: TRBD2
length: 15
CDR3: CASSQDGTTYNEQFF
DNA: TGCGCCAGCAGCCAAGACGGGACTACCTACAATGAGCAGTTCTTC

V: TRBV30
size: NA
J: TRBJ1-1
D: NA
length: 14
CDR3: CAWSHFLPRAEAFF
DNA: TGTGCCTGGAGCCATTTTCTGCCCAGGGCTGAAGCTTTCTTT

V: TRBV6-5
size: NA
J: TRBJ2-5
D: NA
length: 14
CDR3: CASSYSPWKETQYF
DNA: TGTGCCAGCAGTTACTCCCCCTGGAAAGAGACCCAGTACTTC

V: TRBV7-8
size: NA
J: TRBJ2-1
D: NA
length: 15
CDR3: CASSLRGSPSNEQFF
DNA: TGTGCCAGCAGCTTACGGGGGAGCCCCTCAAATGAGCAGTTCTTC

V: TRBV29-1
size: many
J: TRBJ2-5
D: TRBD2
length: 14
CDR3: CSVVGAGAGETQYF
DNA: TGCAGCGTTGTAGGAGCGGGAGCGGGGGAGACCCAGTACTTC

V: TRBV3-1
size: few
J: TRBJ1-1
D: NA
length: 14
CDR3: CASSQVGSYTEAFF
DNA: TGTGCCAGCAGCCAAGTGGGGAGTTACACTGAAGCTTTCTTT

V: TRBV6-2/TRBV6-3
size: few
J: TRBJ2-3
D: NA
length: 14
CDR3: CASRDSTSTDTQYF
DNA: TGTGCCAGCAGAGACTCCACTAGCACAGATACGCAGTATTTT

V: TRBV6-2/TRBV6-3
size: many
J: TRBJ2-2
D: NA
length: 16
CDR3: CASSYFILGRHGELFF
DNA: TGTGCCAGCAGTTACTTCATCCTTGGACGTCACGGGGAGCTGTTTTTT

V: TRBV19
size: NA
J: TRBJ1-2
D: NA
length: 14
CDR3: CASSTRRPPDGYTF
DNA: TGTGCCAGTAGTACCCGTCGCCCACCAGATGGCTACACCTTC

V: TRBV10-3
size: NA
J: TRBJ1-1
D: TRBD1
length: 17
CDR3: CAISDGPGGAGTTEAFF
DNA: TGTGCCATCAGTGACGGACCAGGGGGCGCGGGGACCACTGAAGCTTTCTTT

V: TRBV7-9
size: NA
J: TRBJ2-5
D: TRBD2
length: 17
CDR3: CASSLVGLAGVQETQYF
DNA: TGTGCCAGCAGCTTAGTAGGGCTAGCGGGAGTCCAAGAGACCCAGTACTTC

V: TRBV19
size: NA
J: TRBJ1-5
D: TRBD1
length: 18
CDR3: CASSTTRTGGYSNQPQHF
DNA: TGTGCCAGTAGTACAACCCGGACAGGCGGTTATAGCAATCAGCCCCAGCATTTT

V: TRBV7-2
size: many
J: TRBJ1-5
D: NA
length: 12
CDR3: CASSLGPGPQHF
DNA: TGTGCCAGCAGCTTAGGTCCCGGGCCCCAGCATTTT

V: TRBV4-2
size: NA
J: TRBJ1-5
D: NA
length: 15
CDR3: CASSQDSGGGQPQHF
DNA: TGTGCCAGCAGCCAAGATAGTGGGGGGGGCCAGCCCCAGCATTTT

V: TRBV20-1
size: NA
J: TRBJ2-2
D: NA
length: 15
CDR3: CSARPLAVNTGELFF
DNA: TGCAGTGCTAGACCTCTAGCCGTAAACACCGGGGAGCTGTTTTTT

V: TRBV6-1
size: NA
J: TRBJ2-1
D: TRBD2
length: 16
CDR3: CATRVAGGPSYNEQFF
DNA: TGTGCCACAAGGGTAGCGGGAGGTCCCTCCTACAATGAGCAGTTCTTC

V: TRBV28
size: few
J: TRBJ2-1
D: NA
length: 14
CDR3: CASSQRDRFDEQFF
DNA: TGTGCCAGCAGCCAGCGGGACAGGTTCGATGAGCAGTTCTTC

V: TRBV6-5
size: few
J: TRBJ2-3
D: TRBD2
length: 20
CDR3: CASSYRWLRGLAGIADTQYF
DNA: TGTGCCAGCAGTTACCGGTGGCTCCGGGGACTAGCGGGAATCGCGGATACGCAGTATTTT

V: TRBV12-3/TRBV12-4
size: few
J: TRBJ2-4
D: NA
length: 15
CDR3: CASSFGGVGKNIQYF
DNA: TGTGCCAGCAGTTTCGGGGGAGTGGGCAAAAACATTCAGTACTTC

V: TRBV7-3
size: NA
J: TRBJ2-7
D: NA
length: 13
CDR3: CASSLTGPREQYF
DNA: TGTGCCAGCAGCTTAACAGGGCCCCGGGAGCAGTACTTC

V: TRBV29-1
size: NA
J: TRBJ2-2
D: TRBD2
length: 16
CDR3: CSVEDRSGKNTGELFF
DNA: TGCAGCGTTGAAGATAGGAGCGGGAAGAACACCGGGGAGCTGTTTTTT

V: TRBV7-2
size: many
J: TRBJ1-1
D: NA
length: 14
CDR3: CASSLFGRNTEAFF
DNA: TGTGCCAGCAGCTTATTTGGACGGAACACTGAAGCTTTCTTT

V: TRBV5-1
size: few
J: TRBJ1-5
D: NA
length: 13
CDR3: CASSRTPNQPQHF
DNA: TGCGCCAGCAGCCGCACACCCAATCAGCCCCAGCATTTT